This TCR beta chain stems from a study of blood T cell repertoires in COVID-19. The germline V gene has CDR1 WNHNN and CDR2 SYGVQD (reference sequence). The trim removed 6 bases at V and 5 bases at J, leaving 10 bases unmatched. CDR3 length: 15 amino acids. Original analysis: Amplification of reference gene primers provided the estimated nucleated cell counts. TCRdb's table, derived via immunoSEQ multiplex PCR, lists solely in-frame clones and lacks some. Clonal size and the V and J genes are those of that table, whereas D and trimming came from the DNA. Seen here are roughly 320,000 clones, around 87% observed once, and the top ten hold about 1.2%.

This clonotype was sampled from a man between 65 and 79 years old with acute or convalescent COVID-19. This sequence joins TRBV10-1 and TRBJ1-1, with 9 bases lining up with TRBD1. Material: peripheral blood. The CDR3 is CASSRSTGGRTEAFF. The DNA for the CDR3 is TGCGCCAGCAGCAGGTCAACAGGGGGCCGAACTGAAGCTTTCTTT.